Below are 14 T cell receptor beta chains sequenced from a single sample in a study of tumor T cells in aggressive B-cell lymphoma. Clones were sequenced by immunoSEQ multiplex PCR, and TCRdb holds only the in-frame ones, with some missing. The sample contains about 10,000 clones, about nine tenths of which appear only once. Source material: tumor tissue. These receptors came from an adult with diffuse large B cell lymphoma.

V is TRBV5-1 and J is TRBJ2-7; 10 bases match TRBD1. The ends lost 4 bases at V and 6 bases at J; junction bases unmatched: 19. Germline CDR1 and CDR2: SGHRS and YFSETQ. This CDR3 contains 18 residues. The CDR3 reads CASSVGTGVFVGYVEQYF. DNA of the CDR3: TGCGCCAGCAGCGTTGGGACAGGGGTTTTTGTAGGCTACGTCGAGCAGTACTTC.

J is TRBJ2-2 and V is TRBV11-2; D gene ambiguous. V was shortened by 4 bases and J by 6 bases, with 24 bases between the two germline ends. The CDR3 length is 18 residues. Germline V gives CDR1 SGHAT, CDR2 FQNNGV. The chain's CDR3 is CASSSHYRVSRISGELFF. CDR3 nucleotide sequence: TGTGCCAGCAGCTCACACTACCGGGTCAGCCGGATTTCCGGGGAGCTGTTTTTT.

Comment on this clone: This sample includes further DNA sequences coding for the same CDR3. Here the CDR3 reads CASSSTTAGDTQYF. The CDR3 DNA sequence: TGTGCCAGCAGCTCAACGACTGCGGGGGATACGCAGTATTTT. This rearrangement joins TRBV7-6 to TRBJ2-3; D is possibly TRBD2 (6 bases). CDR1 and CDR2 from the germline V gene are SGHVS and FNYEAQ. The ends were cut back, 4 bases at V and 6 bases at J, with 14 bases in the middle. CDR3 length: 14 residues.

DNA of the CDR3: TGTGCCAGCAGCCCGGGAAGCAAGGGCAATCAGCCCCAGCATTTT. This translates into CASSPGSKGNQPQHF. The chain is built from TRBV6-5 and TRBJ1-5; no firm D call. Germline V gives CDR1 MNHEY, CDR2 SVGAGI. V lost 6 bases and J 2 bases, leaving 14 bases between the germline ends. The CDR3 sequence is 15 residues long.

CDR3: CASSQDGVAGDTQYF. CDR3 DNA sequence: TGCGCCAGCAGCCAAGATGGAGTAGCGGGAGATACGCAGTATTTT. The J gene is TRBJ2-3, the V gene TRBV4-1, with 7 bases aligning to TRBD2. The CDR3 sequence is 15 residues long. With 0 bases clipped from V and 5 bases from J, the junction kept 5 bases outside the gene matches. Germline V gives CDR1 MGHRA, CDR2 YSYEKL.

The chain is built from TRBV27 and TRBJ2-2, with D perhaps matching TRBD2 (6 bases). The CDR3 length is 15 residues. Germline values: CDR1 MNHEY, CDR2 SMNVEV (reference sequence). Deletions cut 4 bases from V and 2 bases from J, with 11 bases between. The CDR3 nucleotides are TGTGCCAGCAGTTATAGCGGAGAAAACACCGGGGAGCTGTTTTTT. The encoded protein is CASSYSGENTGELFF.

To note about this clone: At one boundary the junction diverges from the germline segment, which might be a read error. The gene calls are TRBV6-1 and TRBJ2-1, with a possible D match to TRBD1 (7 bases). CDR1 is MNHNS, CDR2 SASEGT, per germline. CDR3 size: 14 residues. CDR3 amino acids: CASSELAGGSERFF. The CDR3 DNA reads as TGTGCCAGCAGTGAATTGGCAGGGGGGTCCGAGCGGTTCTTC.

The V gene is TRBV18, the J gene TRBJ1-1, with a weak D call TRBD1 (6 bases). V was pared by 6 bases and J by 5 bases, with 10 bases between. There are 12 residues in the CDR3. The germline gives CDR1 KGHSH, CDR2 LQKENI. The CDR3 coding sequence is TGTGCCAGCTCGGGGGGGGCAACTGAAGCTTTCTTT. This sequence encodes CASSGGATEAFF.

This clone was found a few times. The chain links TRBV7-2 to TRBJ2-1, with TRBD2 matching over 10 bases. V gave up 5 bases and J gave up 8 bases; unmatched junction bases: 6. This CDR3 region has 14 residues. In germline, CDR1 is SGHTA, CDR2 FQGNSA. CDR3 region: CASSPLAGAHEQFF. DNA for the CDR3: TGTGCCAGCAGCCCCCTAGCGGGAGCCCATGAGCAGTTCTTC.

Only a few counts were recorded for this clone. The chain recombines TRBV27 with TRBJ2-1, with a tentative D call TRBD1 (6 bases). This CDR3 region has 13 residues. Trimming removed 3 bases at V and 7 bases at J, with 10 bases between. The germline gives CDR1 MNHEY, CDR2 SMNVEV (reference sequence). The CDR3 DNA follows: TGTGCCAGCAGTTTGACGAGGGGGAATGAGCAGTTCTTC. It is translated as CASSLTRGNEQFF.

The CDR3 DNA sequence: TGTGCCAGTAGCGAGGGGGCGCGAGGAGAGACCCAGTACTTC. Encoded protein: CASSEGARGETQYF. The V and J genes are TRBV19 and TRBJ2-5; 7 nucleotides line up with TRBD1. This CDR3 has 14 amino acids. Germline assignment: CDR1 LNHDA and CDR2 SQIVND (reference sequence). Trimming at V came to 6 bases and at J to 4 bases, leaving 8 bases not matched to a gene.

The V call is TRBV18, the J call TRBJ2-7; D perhaps matches TRBD1 (6 bases). Germline V gene lookup returns CDR1 KGHSH and CDR2 LQKENI. The germline V and J ends were trimmed by 5 bases and 3 bases, with 11 bases remaining between them. The CDR3 has 13 residues. The CDR3 nucleotides are TGTGCCAGCTCATACGGGACAAGCTACGAGCAGTACTTC. Protein product: CASSYGTSYEQYF.

The chain recombines TRBV27 with TRBJ2-7; the match to TRBD1 covers 11 bases. The trim removed 6 bases at V and 6 bases at J, leaving 7 bases unmatched. CDR1 and CDR2 from the germline V gene are MNHEY and SMNVEV (reference sequence). The CDR3 consists of 14 residues. The CDR3: CASRVDRGQGEQYF. The CDR3 nucleotides are TGTGCCAGCAGGGTGGACAGGGGGCAAGGCGAGCAGTACTTC.

The gene calls are TRBV4-1 and TRBJ2-3, with D maybe TRBD2 (6 bases). The CDR3 runs to 15 residues. The germline V gene encodes CDR1 MGHRA and CDR2 YSYEKL. The V end was cut by 1 base, the J end by 5 bases, with 13 bases between. Here the CDR3 reads CASSQGPGDLDTQYF. The CDR3, as DNA: TGCGCCAGCAGCCAAGGCCCGGGAGACTTAGATACGCAGTATTTT.